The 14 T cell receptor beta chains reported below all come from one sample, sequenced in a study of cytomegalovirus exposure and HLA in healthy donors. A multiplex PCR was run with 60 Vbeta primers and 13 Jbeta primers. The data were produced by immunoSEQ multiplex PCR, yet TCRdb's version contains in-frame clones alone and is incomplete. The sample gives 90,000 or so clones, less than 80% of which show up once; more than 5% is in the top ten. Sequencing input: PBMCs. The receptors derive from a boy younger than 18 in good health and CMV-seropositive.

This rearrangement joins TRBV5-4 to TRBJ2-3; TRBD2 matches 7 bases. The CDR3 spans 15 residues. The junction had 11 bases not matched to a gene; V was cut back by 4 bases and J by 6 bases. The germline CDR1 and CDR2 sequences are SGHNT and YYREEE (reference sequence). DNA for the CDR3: TGTGCCAGCAGCGATACGGGAGGTGTTTCGGATACGCAGTATTTT. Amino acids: CASSDTGGVSDTQYF.

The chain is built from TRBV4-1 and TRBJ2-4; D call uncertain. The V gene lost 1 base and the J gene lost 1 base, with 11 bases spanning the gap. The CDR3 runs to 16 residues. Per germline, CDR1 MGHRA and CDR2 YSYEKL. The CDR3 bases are TGCGCCAGCAGCCAAGCCCAAGCTGTGGCCAAAAACATTCAGTACTTC. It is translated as CASSQAQAVAKNIQYF.

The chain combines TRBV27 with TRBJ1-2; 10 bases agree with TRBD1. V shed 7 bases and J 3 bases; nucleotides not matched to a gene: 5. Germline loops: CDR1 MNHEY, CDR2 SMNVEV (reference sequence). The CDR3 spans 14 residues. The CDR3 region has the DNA TGTGCCAGCACTTCCGGACAGGGGGACTATGGCTACACCTTC. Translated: CASTSGQGDYGYTF.

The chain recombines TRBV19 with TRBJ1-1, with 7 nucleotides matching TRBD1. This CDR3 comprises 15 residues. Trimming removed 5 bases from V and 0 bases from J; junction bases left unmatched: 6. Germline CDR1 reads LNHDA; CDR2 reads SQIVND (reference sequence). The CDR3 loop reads CASSVTGLMNTEAFF. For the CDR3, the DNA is TGTGCCAGTAGTGTGACAGGGCTCATGAACACTGAAGCTTTCTTT.

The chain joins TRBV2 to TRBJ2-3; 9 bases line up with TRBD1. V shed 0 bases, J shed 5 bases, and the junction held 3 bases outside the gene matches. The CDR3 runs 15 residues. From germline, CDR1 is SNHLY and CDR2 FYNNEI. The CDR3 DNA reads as TGTGCCAGCAGTGAAGCGGGACAGGGCATAGATACGCAGTATTTT. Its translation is CASSEAGQGIDTQYF. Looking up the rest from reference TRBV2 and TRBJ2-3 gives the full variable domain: EPEVTQTPSHQVTQMGQEVILRCVPISNHLYFYWYRQILGQKVEFLVSFYNNEISEKSEIFDDQFSVERPDGSNFTLKIRSTKLEDSAMYFCASSEAGQGIDTQYFGPGTRLTVL.

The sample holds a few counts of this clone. CDR3 in amino acids: CASSFGLAGGNTYEQYF. The CDR3 bases are TGTGCCAGCAGCTTTGGACTAGCGGGAGGGAATACCTACGAGCAGTACTTC. The rearrangement uses TRBV5-4 and TRBJ2-7; 15 bases align to TRBD2. The CDR3 runs 17 residues. Germline CDR1 and CDR2: SGHNT and YYREEE (reference sequence). V was clipped by 2 bases and J by 2 bases; unmatched bases: 5.

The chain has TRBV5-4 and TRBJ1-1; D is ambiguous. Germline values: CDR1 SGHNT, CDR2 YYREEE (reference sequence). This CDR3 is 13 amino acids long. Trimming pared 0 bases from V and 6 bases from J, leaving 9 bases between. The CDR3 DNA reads TGTGCCAGCAGCTTGGACACGAGGGCTGAAGCTTTCTTT. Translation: CASSLDTRAEAFF.

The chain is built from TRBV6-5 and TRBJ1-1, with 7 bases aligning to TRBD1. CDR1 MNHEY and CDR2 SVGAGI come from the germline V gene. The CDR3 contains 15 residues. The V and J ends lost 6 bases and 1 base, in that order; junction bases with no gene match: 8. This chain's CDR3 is CASRFPGQQNTEAFF. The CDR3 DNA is TGTGCCAGCAGATTCCCGGGACAGCAGAACACTGAAGCTTTCTTT.

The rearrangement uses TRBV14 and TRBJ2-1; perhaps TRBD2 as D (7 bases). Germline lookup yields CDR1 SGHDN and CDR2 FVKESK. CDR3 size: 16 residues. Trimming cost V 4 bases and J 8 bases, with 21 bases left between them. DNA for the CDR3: TGTGCCAGCAGCCCCCCCCGTGGCGGGGGCGGGGATGAGCAGTTCTTC. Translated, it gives CASSPPRGGGGDEQFF.

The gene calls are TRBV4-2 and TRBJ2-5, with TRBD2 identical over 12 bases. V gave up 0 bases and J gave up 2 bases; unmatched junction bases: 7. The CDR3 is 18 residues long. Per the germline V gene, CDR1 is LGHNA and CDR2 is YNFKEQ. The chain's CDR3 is CASSQELRGLAGQETQYF. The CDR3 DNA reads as TGTGCCAGCAGCCAAGAGCTTAGAGGACTAGCGGGGCAAGAGACCCAGTACTTC.

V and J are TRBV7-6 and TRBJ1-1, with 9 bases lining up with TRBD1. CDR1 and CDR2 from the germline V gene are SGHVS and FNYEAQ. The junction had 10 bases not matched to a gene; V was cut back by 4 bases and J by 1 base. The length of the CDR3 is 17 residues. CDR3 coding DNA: TGTGCCAGCAGCTCAGGTATACAGGGGGCCGAGAACACTGAAGCTTTCTTT. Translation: CASSSGIQGAENTEAFF.

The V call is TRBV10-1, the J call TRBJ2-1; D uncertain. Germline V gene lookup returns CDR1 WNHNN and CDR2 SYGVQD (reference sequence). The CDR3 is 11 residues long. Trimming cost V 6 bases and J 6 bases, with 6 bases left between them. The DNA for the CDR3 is TGCGCCAGCAGGAGGTGCAATGAGCAGTTCTTC. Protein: CASRRCNEQFF.

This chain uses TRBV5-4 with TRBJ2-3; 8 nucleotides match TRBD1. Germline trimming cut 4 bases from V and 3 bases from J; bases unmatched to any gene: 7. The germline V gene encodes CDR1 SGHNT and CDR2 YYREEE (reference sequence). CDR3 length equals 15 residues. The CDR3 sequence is CASSPTGARTDTQYF. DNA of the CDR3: TGTGCCAGCAGCCCGACAGGGGCTCGAACAGATACGCAGTATTTT.

The CDR3 region has the DNA TGTGCCAGCACGCGGGAGGGCGACACTGAAGCTTTCTTT. It translates to CASTREGDTEAFF. V and J are TRBV5-4 and TRBJ1-1, with unresolved D. The CDR3 spans 13 residues. Trimming took 6 bases from V and 3 from J, leaving 12 bases between them. The germline CDR1 and CDR2 sequences are SGHNT and YYREEE (reference sequence).